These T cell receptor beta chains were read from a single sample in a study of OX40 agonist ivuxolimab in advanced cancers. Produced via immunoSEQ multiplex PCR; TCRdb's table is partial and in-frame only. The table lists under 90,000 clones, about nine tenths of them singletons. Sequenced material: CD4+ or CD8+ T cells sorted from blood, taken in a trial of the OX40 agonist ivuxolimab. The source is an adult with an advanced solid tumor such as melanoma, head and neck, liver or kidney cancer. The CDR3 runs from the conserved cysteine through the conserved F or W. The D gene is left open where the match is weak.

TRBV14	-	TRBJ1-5	CASSQDLLSPQHF
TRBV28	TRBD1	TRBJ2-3	CASRLQGTDTQYF
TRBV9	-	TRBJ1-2	CASSREQHYGYTF
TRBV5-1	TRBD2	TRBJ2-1	CASSSGLAGGPVSDEQFF
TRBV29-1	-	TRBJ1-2	CSVEEGRGLGGYTF
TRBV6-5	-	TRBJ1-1	CASSLKRTANTEAFF
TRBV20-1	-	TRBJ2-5	CSAGSGETQYF
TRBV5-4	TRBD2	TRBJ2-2	CATKPGTSGTGELFF
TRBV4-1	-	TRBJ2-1	CASSQSFLGNYNEQFF
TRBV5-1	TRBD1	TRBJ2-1	CASSGTVSYNEQFF
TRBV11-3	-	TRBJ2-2	CASSFRGTGELFF
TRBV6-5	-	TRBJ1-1	CASSHVDSDRAFF
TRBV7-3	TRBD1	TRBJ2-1	CASSLGAGGFNEQFF
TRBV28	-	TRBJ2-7	CASSYEGGWNF
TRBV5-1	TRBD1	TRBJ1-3	CASSLKGQAGSGNTIYF
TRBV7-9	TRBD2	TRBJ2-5	CASSLVRGLAGQETQYF
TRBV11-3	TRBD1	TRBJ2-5	CASSQGQGGLGQETQYF
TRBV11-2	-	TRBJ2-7	CASSLLRPYEQYF
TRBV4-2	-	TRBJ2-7	CASSQDLRGGYEQYF
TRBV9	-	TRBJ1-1	CASSVGAGNTEAFF
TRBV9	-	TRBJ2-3	CASSVAAGLTDTQYF
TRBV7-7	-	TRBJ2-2	CASSPRDPRTGELFF
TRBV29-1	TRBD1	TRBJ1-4	CSAQTSPADRVGIF
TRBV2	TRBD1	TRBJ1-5	CASKKDTGGNQPQHF
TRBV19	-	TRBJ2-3	CASSIKVGTDTQYF
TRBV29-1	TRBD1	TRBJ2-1	CSGISWTGESYNEQFF
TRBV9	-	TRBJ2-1	CASSSQTGYQGEQFF
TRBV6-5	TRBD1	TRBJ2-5	CASSYSRDREETQYF
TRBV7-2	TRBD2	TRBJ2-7	CASSLVPSGAYEQYF
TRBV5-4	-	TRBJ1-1	CASSLGQSMNTEAFF
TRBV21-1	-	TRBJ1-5	CASNHGTGHNLKAQHF
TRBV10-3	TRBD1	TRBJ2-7	CAIRSGSGTARAGQYF
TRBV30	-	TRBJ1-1	CAWSTGTEAFF
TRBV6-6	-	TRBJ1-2	CASSYDYGYTF
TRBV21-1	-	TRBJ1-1	CASSKVGRGRAFF
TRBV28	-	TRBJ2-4	CATTRDQAKNIQYF
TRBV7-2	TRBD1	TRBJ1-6	CASSPRTGGVNSPLHF
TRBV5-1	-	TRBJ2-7	CASSPQGGVDYEQYF
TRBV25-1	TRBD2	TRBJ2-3	CASSAGLAGVGTDTQYF
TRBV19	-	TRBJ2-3	CASSSFYTDTQYF